A selection of T cell receptor beta chains follows, all from one sample in a study of blood T cell repertoires in COVID-19. TCRdb's copy holds only in-frame clones and misses some; the assay was immunoSEQ multiplex PCR. The sample lists 240,000 or so clones, around 87% occurring once. Sequenced input: peripheral blood. The receptor set was obtained from a woman aged 70 to 79 with active or convalescent COVID-19. Both conserved end residues are part of each CDR3. Fields, in order: D gene, J gene, clone size, V gene, CDR3 protein, CDR3 DNA. D genes are given only for firm matches. Size tells how often a clone was seen (once, few, many) or the class of an expanded clone, and some rows leave it out.

d_call: NA; j_call: TRBJ1-2; clone_size: NA; v_call: TRBV3-1/TRBV3-2; cdr3_aa: CASSQSSGYTF; cdr3_nt: TGTGCCAGCAGCCAATCTAGCGGCTACACCTTC
d_call: NA; j_call: TRBJ1-5; clone_size: NA; v_call: TRBV7-3; cdr3_aa: CASSLRGGHPQHF; cdr3_nt: TGTGCCAGCAGCTTACGGGGGGGTCACCCCCAGCATTTT
d_call: TRBD1; j_call: TRBJ1-4; clone_size: NA; v_call: TRBV2; cdr3_aa: CASSGDRGTGEKLFF; cdr3_nt: TGTGCCAGCAGTGGGGACAGGGGGACAGGTGAAAAACTGTTTTTT
d_call: NA; j_call: TRBJ2-7; clone_size: few; v_call: TRBV3-1/TRBV3-2; cdr3_aa: CASSQTRHGEQYF; cdr3_nt: TGTGCCAGCAGCCAAACCAGGCACGGAGAGCAGTACTTC
d_call: TRBD2; j_call: TRBJ2-2; clone_size: NA; v_call: TRBV4-3; cdr3_aa: CASSQEAGGATGELFF; cdr3_nt: TGCGCCAGCAGCCAAGAGGCGGGGGGGGCGACCGGGGAGCTGTTTTTT
d_call: TRBD1; j_call: TRBJ1-2; clone_size: NA; v_call: TRBV4-3; cdr3_aa: CASSPRLGQDYGYTF; cdr3_nt: TGCGCCAGCAGCCCCAGATTGGGACAGGACTATGGCTACACCTTC
d_call: TRBD1; j_call: TRBJ1-1; clone_size: NA; v_call: TRBV7-3; cdr3_aa: CASSLRQGATEAFF; cdr3_nt: TGTGCCAGCAGCTTAAGACAGGGGGCAACTGAAGCTTTCTTT
d_call: NA; j_call: TRBJ1-4; clone_size: once; v_call: TRBV15; cdr3_aa: CATSREGPGNEKLFF; cdr3_nt: TGTGCCACCAGCAGAGAGGGTCCCGGGAATGAAAAACTGTTTTTT
d_call: NA; j_call: TRBJ1-1; clone_size: NA; v_call: TRBV6-5; cdr3_aa: CASSYGSGLAEAFF; cdr3_nt: TGTGCCAGCAGTTACGGTTCGGGGTTGGCTGAAGCTTTCTTT
d_call: NA; j_call: TRBJ2-2; clone_size: few; v_call: TRBV5-6; cdr3_aa: CASSLAQSGELFF; cdr3_nt: TGTGCCAGCAGCTTGGCACAATCCGGGGAGCTGTTTTTT
d_call: NA; j_call: TRBJ1-5; clone_size: NA; v_call: TRBV6-5; cdr3_aa: CASSYSRQRSNQPQHF; cdr3_nt: TGTGCCAGCAGTTACTCCAGACAGAGAAGCAATCAGCCCCAGCATTTT
d_call: NA; j_call: TRBJ1-5; clone_size: NA; v_call: TRBV2; cdr3_aa: CASSPESYSNQPQHF; cdr3_nt: TGTGCCAGCTCGCCAGAATCTTATAGCAATCAGCCCCAGCATTTT
d_call: TRBD2; j_call: TRBJ2-1; clone_size: once; v_call: TRBV4-3; cdr3_aa: CASSQEGMGGTRAEQFF; cdr3_nt: TGCGCCAGCAGCCAAGAGGGTATGGGGGGGACTCGGGCGGAGCAGTTCTTC
d_call: TRBD2; j_call: TRBJ2-1; clone_size: NA; v_call: TRBV12-3/TRBV12-4; cdr3_aa: CASAEAGGQEQFF; cdr3_nt: TGTGCCAGCGCGGAAGCGGGGGGCCAGGAGCAGTTCTTC
d_call: TRBD1; j_call: TRBJ1-2; clone_size: NA; v_call: TRBV27; cdr3_aa: CASKDRDLTNYGYTF; cdr3_nt: TGTGCCAGCAAAGACAGGGATTTAACGAACTATGGCTACACCTTC
d_call: NA; j_call: TRBJ1-2; clone_size: NA; v_call: TRBV7-2; cdr3_aa: CASSLERRAHGYTF; cdr3_nt: TGTGCCAGCAGCTTAGAGCGCAGGGCACATGGCTACACCTTC
d_call: NA; j_call: TRBJ1-2; clone_size: NA; v_call: TRBV4-2; cdr3_aa: CASSQDQGGYTF; cdr3_nt: TGTGCCAGCAGCCAAGACCAGGGTGGCTACACCTTC
d_call: TRBD1; j_call: TRBJ1-5; clone_size: NA; v_call: TRBV6-2/TRBV6-3; cdr3_aa: CASSNPGGSNQPQHF; cdr3_nt: TGTGCCAGCAGCAACCCAGGGGGTAGCAATCAGCCCCAGCATTTT
d_call: NA; j_call: TRBJ1-1; clone_size: few; v_call: TRBV18; cdr3_aa: CASSGLRDTEAFF; cdr3_nt: TGTGCCAGCTCAGGCCTGAGGGACACTGAAGCTTTCTTT
d_call: TRBD1; j_call: TRBJ1-1; clone_size: NA; v_call: TRBV5-6; cdr3_aa: CASSLEGQGDFRVTEAFF; cdr3_nt: TGTGCCAGCAGCTTGGAAGGACAGGGGGATTTTAGGGTCACTGAAGCTTTCTTT
d_call: NA; j_call: TRBJ2-5; clone_size: NA; v_call: TRBV11-1; cdr3_aa: CASSPGEFQETQYF; cdr3_nt: TGTGCCAGCAGCCCAGGGGAGTTCCAAGAGACCCAGTACTTC
d_call: TRBD2; j_call: TRBJ2-1; clone_size: NA; v_call: TRBV11-2; cdr3_aa: CASSLSSGVSYNEQFF; cdr3_nt: TGTGCCAGCAGCTTGTCTAGCGGGGTCTCCTACAATGAGCAGTTCTTC
d_call: TRBD2; j_call: TRBJ2-7; clone_size: NA; v_call: TRBV20-1; cdr3_aa: CSASSGGWVYEQYF; cdr3_nt: TGCAGTGCAAGTAGCGGGGGGTGGGTATACGAGCAGTACTTC
d_call: TRBD1; j_call: TRBJ1-1; clone_size: NA; v_call: TRBV28; cdr3_aa: CASSLVPPYRGVGTEAFF; cdr3_nt: TGTGCCAGCAGTTTAGTCCCACCCTACAGGGGGGTGGGTACTGAAGCTTTCTTT
d_call: NA; j_call: TRBJ1-5; clone_size: NA; v_call: TRBV25-1; cdr3_aa: CASSESGVGGNQPQHF; cdr3_nt: TGTGCCAGCAGTGAATCGGGCGTAGGGGGAAATCAGCCCCAGCATTTT
d_call: TRBD1; j_call: TRBJ1-5; clone_size: NA; v_call: TRBV2; cdr3_aa: CASGAGGAGQPQHF; cdr3_nt: TGTGCCAGCGGGGCAGGGGGCGCGGGTCAGCCCCAGCATTTT
d_call: TRBD2; j_call: TRBJ2-3; clone_size: few; v_call: TRBV5-1; cdr3_aa: CASSLTTSGGRDTQYF; cdr3_nt: TGCGCCAGCAGCTTGACGACTAGCGGGGGGCGAGATACGCAGTATTTT
d_call: NA; j_call: TRBJ1-2; clone_size: NA; v_call: TRBV27; cdr3_aa: CASSFAGAGGYTF; cdr3_nt: TGTGCCAGCAGTTTCGCAGGGGCGGGCGGCTACACCTTC
d_call: TRBD1; j_call: TRBJ2-1; clone_size: NA; v_call: TRBV9; cdr3_aa: CASSPGDRIGNEQFF; cdr3_nt: TGTGCCAGCAGCCCTGGGGACAGGATTGGCAATGAGCAGTTCTTC
d_call: TRBD2; j_call: TRBJ2-1; clone_size: NA; v_call: TRBV19; cdr3_aa: CATRTSGDIYNEQFF; cdr3_nt: TGTGCCACCCGGACTAGCGGGGATATCTACAATGAGCAGTTCTTC
d_call: NA; j_call: TRBJ1-3; clone_size: NA; v_call: TRBV5-1; cdr3_aa: CASSLDRGSGNTIYF; cdr3_nt: TGCGCCAGCAGCTTGGATAGAGGGTCTGGAAACACCATATATTTT